This TCR beta chain came from a study of T cell responses to AZD1222 COVID-19 vaccine. Study conclusions and caveats: In the spike-specific TCR repertoire, nearly half reportedly target unmutated variant regions. The donor cohort was predominantly white British with a female majority, and clonal diversity may have been underestimated. There were vaccine-associated CD4 TCRs across spike, dominant at 160-218 and 743-854. The repertoires were collected only after the peak T cell response.

In the case of this clone: Its antigen remains unidentified.

Sequenced by immunoSEQ multiplex PCR; TCRdb stores in-frame clones only, minus some. Seen here are about 200,000 clones, approximately 94% observed once, and the top ten hold 1%. This receptor was taken from an adult in good health. This specimen consisted of peripheral blood, obtained on day 0 of MenACWY control vaccination.

The CDR3 sequence is CASRFKGAQETQYF. The CDR3 DNA sequence: TGTGCCAGCAGGTTCAAGGGGGCCCAGGAGACCCAGTACTTC. The chain has TRBV5-5 and TRBJ2-5, with 7 nucleotides matching TRBD1. The CDR3 is 14 amino acids. J gave up 5 bases and V 5 bases, and 9 bases lay outside the gene matches. The germline V gene has CDR1 SGHKS and CDR2 YYEKEE (reference sequence).